The 8 T cell receptor beta chains listed next were all sequenced from one sample in a study of blood T cell repertoires in COVID-19. Sequencing was performed with immunoSEQ multiplex PCR; in TCRdb, only in-frame clones are kept and a portion is missing. Among roughly 200,000 clones listed, more than 75% were seen once. Sample: peripheral blood. The receptors come from a man in his forties with active or convalescent COVID-19.

The rearrangement links TRBV7-8 to TRBJ1-1; the D gene is possibly TRBD1 (5 bases). CDR1 and CDR2 (germline): SGHVS, FQNEAQ. The CDR3 runs 17 residues. The V end lost 5 bases, the J end lost 2 bases, and 21 bases lay between the germline ends. CDR3 region: CASSPAWSHGGNTEAFF. In DNA form, the CDR3 reads TGTGCCAGCAGCCCGGCATGGTCACACGGGGGTAACACTGAAGCTTTCTTT.

The chain links TRBV5-1 to TRBJ1-1; no firm D call. Trimming pared 4 bases from V and 1 base from J, leaving 11 bases between. The germline V gene encodes CDR1 SGHRS and CDR2 YFSETQ. The CDR3 spans 14 residues. Here the CDR3 reads CASSLTRGNTEAFF. The CDR3 bases are TGCGCCAGCAGCCTCACGCGCGGGAACACTGAAGCTTTCTTT.

The chain combines TRBV6-5 with TRBJ2-7; 9 bases map to TRBD2. From germline, CDR1 is MNHEY and CDR2 SVGAGI. The trim removed 5 bases at V and 3 bases at J, leaving 8 bases unmatched. The CDR3 is made up of 15 amino acids. CDR3 amino acids: CASSRSGLANYEQYF. The CDR3 bases are TGTGCCAGCAGTAGATCGGGACTAGCCAACTACGAGCAGTACTTC.

The chain recombines TRBV19 with TRBJ2-7; D is perhaps TRBD1 (5 bases). The CDR3 contains 14 residues. Germline V gives CDR1 LNHDA, CDR2 SQIVND (reference sequence). Trimming stripped 5 bases from V and 6 bases from J, with 17 bases between. DNA for the CDR3: TGTGCCAGTAGTCTCAGTAAGGGGTCAGTCGAGCAGTACTTC. This gives the protein CASSLSKGSVEQYF.

V usage is TRBV10-1 and J usage is TRBJ2-1; 10 bases fit TRBD1. Germline values: CDR1 WNHNN, CDR2 SYGVQD (reference sequence). There are 14 residues in the CDR3. After removal of 6 bases from V and 8 bases from J, the junction contained 7 bases not matched to a gene. CDR3 protein: CASSDRGRYDEQFF. The CDR3 region has the DNA TGCGCCAGCAGCGACAGGGGGCGGTACGATGAGCAGTTCTTC.

This clone was counted a single time. This rearrangement joins TRBV6-4 to TRBJ2-4, with D possibly matching TRBD2 (6 bases). CDR3 length: 20 residues. V was clipped by 6 bases and J by 0 bases, with 27 bases between them. CDR1 MRHNA and CDR2 SNTAGT come from the germline V gene. The CDR3 loop is CASSAVRGIAAIVAKNIQYF. The CDR3 DNA reads as TGTGCCAGCAGCGCCGTTAGAGGTATAGCGGCTATAGTAGCCAAAAACATTCAGTACTTC.

Turning to this clone: At the DNA level, this CDR3 is encoded by other sequences in the same sample as well. The V gene is TRBV18, the J gene TRBJ2-1; 7 positions match TRBD1. CDR1 and CDR2 (germline): KGHSH, LQKENI. The CDR3 runs 13 residues. The trim removed 3 bases at V and 4 bases at J, leaving 0 bases unmatched. DNA for the CDR3: TGTGCCAGCTCACCGGGACAGTACAATGAGCAGTTCTTC. This sequence encodes CASSPGQYNEQFF.

In its sample, this clone was seen once. The chain combines TRBV5-6 with TRBJ2-1; no reliable D call. Germline V CDR1 and CDR2: SGHDT, YYEEEE. V was clipped by 0 bases and J by 8 bases, with 9 bases between them. CDR3 length: 13 residues. CDR3 nucleotides: TGTGCCAGCAGCTTGGACGGGTACTATGAGCAGTTCTTC. Its translation: CASSLDGYYEQFF.